One sample yielded the 27 T cell receptor beta chains listed below, sequenced in a study of cytomegalovirus exposure and HLA in healthy donors (dated by TCRdb to 2016 to 2017). The library was made by the immunoSEQ multiplex PCR assay. A mixture of 60 forward primers for TCR Vbeta segments and 13 reverse primers for TCR Jbeta segments was used in the multiplex PCR. The table was pulled from immuneACCESS by TCRdb, which kept in-frame rearrangements only. Such tables lose some clones; where checked, under half of the loss comes from unresolved V genes, and the rest has no known cause. The sample table records about 140,000 clones; approximately 82% of these occur just once. Around 8.8% of the sample lies in the top ten. The sequencing sample was made of PBMCs. These receptors all come from a woman aged 55-70 years in good health and CMV-seropositive.

This rearrangement joins TRBV28 to TRBJ2-1; 7 positions match TRBD2. The CDR3 sequence is 16 residues long. CDR1 is MDHEN, CDR2 SYDVKM, per germline. J lost 7 bases, V lost 6 bases, and 15 bases had no gene match. CDR3 sequence: CASSPLWAGAQNEQFF. The CDR3 DNA sequence: TGTGCCAGCAGCCCCCTCTGGGCGGGAGCTCAGAATGAGCAGTTCTTC.

V is TRBV25-1 and J is TRBJ2-7; TRBD1 matches 7 bases. Germline V gene data show CDR1 as MGHDK and CDR2 as SYGVNS. Trimming at V came to 6 bases and at J to 1 base, leaving 9 bases not matched to a gene. CDR3 length: 15 residues. CDR3 protein: CASRDPGTASYEQYF. CDR3 coding DNA: TGTGCCAGCAGGGACCCCGGGACAGCTTCCTACGAGCAGTACTTC.

The chain has TRBV6-6 and TRBJ2-2, with TRBD1 matching 7 bases. Trimming at V came to 1 base and at J to 1 base, leaving 3 bases not matched to a gene. The CDR3 loop spans 16 amino acids. CDR1 is MNHNY, CDR2 SVGAGI, per germline (reference sequence). The CDR3 DNA reads TGTGCCAGCAGTTACTATAGGACAGGGAACACCGGGGAGCTGTTTTTT. Amino acids: CASSYYRTGNTGELFF.

The rearrangement uses TRBV5-6 and TRBJ2-5; D may be TRBD2 (5 bases). Trimming stripped 4 bases from V and 5 bases from J, with 9 bases between. This CDR3 has 12 amino acids. Germline V lookup: CDR1 SGHDT, CDR2 YYEEEE. The CDR3 DNA reads as TGTGCCAGCAGCCCGCCGGGGGAGACCCAGTACTTC. It encodes CASSPPGETQYF. Full variable domain (outside the CDR3, taken from reference TRBV5-6 and TRBJ2-5): DAGVTQSPTHLIKTRGQQVTLRCSPKSGHDTVSWYQQALGQGPQFIFQYYEEEERQRGNFPDRFSGHQFPNYSSELNVNALLLGDSALYLCASSPPGETQYFGPGTRLLVL.

The chain has TRBV19 and TRBJ2-5, with D tentatively TRBD2 (6 bases). In germline, CDR1 is LNHDA, CDR2 SQIVND (reference sequence). V lost 3 bases and J lost 5, with 16 bases in between. The CDR3 sequence is 15 residues long. CDR3 residues: CASSILGGRTETQYF. The CDR3 DNA follows: TGTGCCAGTAGTATTCTCGGGGGTAGGACGGAGACCCAGTACTTC. Together with reference TRBV19 and TRBJ2-5, the CDR3 gives the full variable domain: DGGITQSPKYLFRKEGQNVTLSCEQNLNHDAMYWYRQDPGQGLRLIYYSQIVNDFQKGDIAEGYSVSREKKESFPLTVTSAQKNPTAFYLCASSILGGRTETQYFGPGTRLLVL.

V usage is TRBV28 and J usage is TRBJ2-5, with no clear D. CDR3 length: 13 amino acids. Germline lookup yields CDR1 MDHEN and CDR2 SYDVKM. With 2 bases removed from V and 1 base from J, the gap between germline ends came to 5 bases. CDR3 region: CASSLPVQETQYF. DNA of the CDR3: TGTGCCAGCAGTTTACCCGTCCAAGAGACCCAGTACTTC.

The J gene is TRBJ1-2, the V gene TRBV6-6; no clear D. V was cut by 10 bases and J by 2 bases, with 17 bases left in between. Looked up from germline, CDR1 is MNHNY and CDR2 is SVGAGI (reference sequence). The CDR3 has 14 amino acids. CDR3 nucleotide sequence: TGTGCCATCCCGAGGGAGAAATCCAACTATGGCTACACCTTC. It codes for CAIPREKSNYGYTF.

This clone was counted only a few times. Other DNA sequences in this specimen translate into the identical CDR3. The gene calls are TRBV7-3 and TRBJ2-5; D remains unclear. Trimming pared 0 bases from V and 2 bases from J, leaving 7 bases between. The V gene's germline CDR1 is SGHTA and CDR2 FQGTGA. The CDR3 consists of 14 residues. The CDR3 nucleotides read TGTGCCAGCAGCTTAACGGGCCGTCAAGAGACCCAGTACTTC. Protein: CASSLTGRQETQYF.

The rearrangement uses TRBV2 and TRBJ2-2; perhaps TRBD1 as D (7 bases). The germline V and J ends were trimmed by 10 bases and 4 bases, with 16 bases remaining between them. Germline-derived CDR1 and CDR2 are SNHLY and FYNNEI. This CDR3 spans 14 amino acids. The DNA of the CDR3 is TGTGCCACGCAGGGGGGTTTGAGCACCGGGGAGCTGTTTTTT. This encodes CATQGGLSTGELFF.

The gene calls are TRBV30 and TRBJ1-5; D may be TRBD1 (5 bases). The CDR3 sequence is 16 residues long. The V and J ends lost 2 bases and 2 bases respectively, with 16 bases between them. CDR1 is GTSNPN and CDR2 is SVGIG in the germline V gene (reference sequence). DNA for the CDR3: TGTGCCTGGAGTTCCCTAGGGGCTCAGGGCAATCAGCCCCAGCATTTT. It encodes CAWSSLGAQGNQPQHF.

The J gene is TRBJ2-1, the V gene TRBV6-6; 8 bases are a match to TRBD2. This CDR3 has 15 residues. J was trimmed by 4 bases and V by 5 bases; bases with no gene match: 7. Germline V gene data show CDR1 as MNHNY and CDR2 as SVGAGI (reference sequence). Written as DNA, the CDR3 is TGTGCCAGCAGTACGGGGGGGGGACGGTACAATGAGCAGTTCTTC. Translation gives CASSTGGGRYNEQFF.

The V and J genes are TRBV10-3 and TRBJ1-5; 8 bases align to TRBD1. The CDR3 consists of 16 residues. The germline gives CDR1 ENHRY, CDR2 SYGVKD. After removal of 6 bases from V and 3 bases from J, the junction contained 10 bases not matched to a gene. As DNA, the CDR3 is TGTGCCATCAGCCCTGGGTCCAGGGGGCTCAATCAGCCCCAGCATTTT. It translates to CAISPGSRGLNQPQHF.

The chain is built from TRBV27 and TRBJ2-7, with 7 bases fitting TRBD2. The CDR3 is 16 residues long. Trimming at V came to 2 bases and at J to 1 base, leaving 8 bases not matched to a gene. Germline V gives CDR1 MNHEY, CDR2 SMNVEV (reference sequence). CDR3 in amino acids: CASSLGHPGLSYEQYF. The CDR3 DNA sequence: TGTGCCAGCAGTTTAGGGCACCCGGGACTATCCTACGAGCAGTACTTC.

This chain uses TRBV28 with TRBJ1-1; TRBD1 matches 11 bases. The CDR3 sequence is 15 residues long. Germline CDR1 and CDR2: MDHEN and SYDVKM. The J segment lost 13 bases and the V segment lost 7 bases, leaving 17 bases of the junction unmatched. CDR3 in amino acids: CASTRAGTGGRLVFF. The CDR3 nucleotides are TGTGCCAGCACTCGGGCCGGGACAGGGGGACGTTTAGTTTTCTTT.

The rearrangement joins TRBV27 to TRBJ1-1, with 7 bases matching TRBD1. The CDR3 loop spans 15 amino acids. With 5 bases clipped from V and 1 base from J, the junction kept 7 bases outside the gene matches. In germline, CDR1 is MNHEY, CDR2 SMNVEV (reference sequence). CDR3 sequence (DNA): TGTGCCAGCAGTGACAGACAGGGATGGAACACTGAAGCTTTCTTT. Its protein product is CASSDRQGWNTEAFF.

The rearrangement joins TRBV4-3 to TRBJ1-2; the D is unclear. Germline assignment: CDR1 LGHNA and CDR2 YSLEER. Trimming removed 3 bases from V and 4 bases from J, with 15 bases in between. The CDR3 consists of 15 residues. The CDR3 is CASSQAGEDPYGYTF. The CDR3 bases are TGCGCCAGCAGCCAGGCCGGGGAGGACCCCTATGGCTACACCTTC.

The chain combines TRBV28 with TRBJ1-5, with D unclear. The V end was cut by 8 bases, the J end by 3 bases, with 17 bases between. The CDR3 length is 15 residues. CDR1 is MDHEN and CDR2 is SYDVKM in the germline V gene. The CDR3 region has the DNA TGTGCCAGCGCCCCGTCGGGAGGTTTCAATCAGCCCCAGCATTTT. Its translation is CASAPSGGFNQPQHF.

The chain couples TRBV10-3 to TRBJ1-4, with D tentatively TRBD1 (5 bases). There are 14 residues in the CDR3. V was cut by 0 bases and J by 9 bases, with 11 bases left in between. Germline lookup yields CDR1 ENHRY and CDR2 SYGVKD. The CDR3 reads CAISESEAGKKLFF. As DNA, the CDR3 is TGTGCCATCAGTGAGTCTGAGGCAGGGAAAAAACTGTTTTTT.

J is TRBJ2-7 and V is TRBV6-1, with a weak D call TRBD1 (5 bases). The CDR3 length is 14 residues. Trimming removed 2 bases from V and 2 bases from J, with 10 bases in between. The germline gives CDR1 MNHNS, CDR2 SASEGT. CDR3 DNA sequence: TGTGCCAGCAGTGAATTGGCAGGGACCTACGAGCAGTACTTC. Its protein product is CASSELAGTYEQYF.

As to this clone: At the DNA level, this CDR3 is encoded by other sequences in the same sample as well. The rearrangement joins TRBV29-1 to TRBJ1-3, with a tentative D call TRBD1 (5 bases). The CDR3 is made up of 13 amino acids. The germline CDR1 and CDR2 sequences are SQVTM and ANQGSEA. V lost 6 bases to trimming and J lost 0 bases, with 9 bases between them. As DNA, the CDR3 is TGCAGCGTCCCAACAGGCTCTGGAAACACCATATATTTT. Translating gives CSVPTGSGNTIYF.

The chain has TRBV30 and TRBJ2-5; D not resolved. The J call could be wrong; TRBJ2-7 is a better fit for the DNA end. The CDR3 consists of 12 residues. From germline, CDR1 is GTSNPN and CDR2 SVGIG (reference sequence). CDR3 region: CACDLDLHEQYF. Written as DNA, the CDR3 is TGTGCCTGCGACCTAGACTTGCACGAGCAGTACTTC.

This chain uses TRBV2 with TRBJ2-3, with TRBD2 matching over 7 bases. The CDR3 is 15 residues long. CDR1 is SNHLY and CDR2 is FYNNEI in the germline V gene. J lost 3 bases, V lost 3 bases, and 6 bases had no gene match. The CDR3, as DNA: TGTGCCAGCAGTGATATCCTAGCGGCGACAGATACGCAGTATTTT. Its translation is CASSDILAATDTQYF.

This chain connects TRBV28 to TRBJ2-3; possibly TRBD1 for D (6 bases). Germline V gives CDR1 MDHEN, CDR2 SYDVKM. V lost 4 bases and J 1 base, leaving 18 bases between the germline ends. This CDR3 is built from 17 residues. The CDR3 here is CASSSIPSRGRTDTQYF. CDR3 DNA: TGTGCCAGCAGTTCGATACCCTCCAGGGGCCGCACAGATACGCAGTATTTT.

The chain links TRBV13 to TRBJ2-2; maybe TRBD2 (5 bases). Deletions cut 2 bases from V and 0 bases from J, with 10 bases between. The CDR3 extends over 16 amino acids. From germline, CDR1 is PRHDT and CDR2 FYEKMQ (reference sequence). The chain's CDR3 is CASSLSRGANTGELFF. The DNA for the CDR3 is TGTGCCAGCAGCTTAAGTCGGGGAGCGAACACCGGGGAGCTGTTTTTT. Full variable domain (missing parts from reference TRBV13 and TRBJ2-2): AAGVIQSPRHLIKEKRETATLKCYPIPRHDTVYWYQQGPGQDPQFLISFYEKMQSDKGSIPDRFSAQQFSDYHSELNMSSLELGDSALYFCASSLSRGANTGELFFGEGSRLTVL.

This chain uses TRBV10-3 with TRBJ1-1, with TRBD1 matching 11 bases. V shed 2 bases, J shed 6 bases, and the junction held 5 bases outside the gene matches. The CDR3 covers 15 residues. Germline V CDR1 and CDR2: ENHRY, SYGVKD. The CDR3 region is CAISELDRGQPEAFF. DNA for the CDR3: TGTGCCATCAGTGAGCTGGACAGGGGGCAGCCTGAAGCTTTCTTT.

This clone was picked up one time. The chain employs TRBV5-1 and TRBJ2-7; the D is unclear. The germline V gene has CDR1 SGHRS and CDR2 YFSETQ. There are 14 residues in the CDR3. V lost 1 base and J 0 bases, leaving 8 bases between the germline ends. The CDR3 bases are TGCGCCAGCAGCTTGCAGGCCAGCTCCTACGAGCAGTACTTC. Residues: CASSLQASSYEQYF.

This clone was observed once. This chain connects TRBV7-9 to TRBJ1-2, with 8 bases matching TRBD1. Germline-derived CDR1 and CDR2 are SEHNR and FQNEAQ (reference sequence). This CDR3 comprises 14 residues. The V gene end was trimmed by 2 bases and the J gene end by 8 bases; junction bases not matched to a gene: 7. CDR3 sequence: CASSLNQGAVGYTF. The CDR3 DNA follows: TGTGCCAGCAGCTTAAACCAGGGGGCTGTAGGCTACACCTTC.